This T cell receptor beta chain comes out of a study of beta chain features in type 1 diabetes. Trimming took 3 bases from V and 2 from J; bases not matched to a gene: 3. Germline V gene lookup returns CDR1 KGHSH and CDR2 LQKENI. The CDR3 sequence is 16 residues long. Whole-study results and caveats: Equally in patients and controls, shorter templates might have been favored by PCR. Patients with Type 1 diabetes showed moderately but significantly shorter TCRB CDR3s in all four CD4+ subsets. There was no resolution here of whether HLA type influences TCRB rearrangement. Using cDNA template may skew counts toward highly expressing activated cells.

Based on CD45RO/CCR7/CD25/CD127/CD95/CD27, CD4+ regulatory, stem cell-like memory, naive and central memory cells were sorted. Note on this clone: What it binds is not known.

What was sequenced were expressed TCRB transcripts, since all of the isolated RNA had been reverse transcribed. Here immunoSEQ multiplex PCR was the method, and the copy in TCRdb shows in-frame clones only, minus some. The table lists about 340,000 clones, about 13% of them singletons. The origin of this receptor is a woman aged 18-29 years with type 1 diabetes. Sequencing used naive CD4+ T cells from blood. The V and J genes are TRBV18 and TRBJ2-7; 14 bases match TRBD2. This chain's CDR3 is CASSPGLAGATYEQYV. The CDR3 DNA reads TGTGCCAGCTCACCGGGACTAGCGGGAGCAACCTACGAGCAGTACGTC.